This T cell receptor beta chain was recovered during a study of T cells after yellow fever vaccination. Points from the study as a whole: Shared CD4/CD8 clonotypes were a small share, likely from convergent recombination.

By 5'RACE template switching, TCR cDNA was produced, with a universal primer site and UMIs added in the process. In TCRdb, the 5' RACE reads were re-called with MiXCR into one record per CDR3 protein. The table includes some 200,000 distinct CDR3 sequences, about 3% detected once. This clonotype was seen many times. Its specificity is not known. V was clipped by 6 bases and J by 8 bases, with 17 bases between them. The CDR3 is 14 amino acids. Germline V gene data show CDR1 as MNHEY and CDR2 as SVGEGT. The sequencing here drew on CD4+ T cells sorted from PBMCs, taken 10 days after the yellow fever booster vaccination. The rearrangement joins TRBV6-2 or TRBV6-3 to TRBJ1-5; D might be TRBD1 (5 bases). The sequence was obtained from a young man who received the YFV17D yellow fever vaccine. The CDR3 loop reads CASRNRRGLEPQHF. CDR3 DNA: TGTGCCAGCAGGAACCGTCGGGGCTTAGAGCCCCAGCATTTT.